Listed here are 25 T cell receptor beta chains from one sample, sequenced in a study of beta chain features in type 1 diabetes. cDNA synthesis used the whole RNA isolate, giving expressed TCRB sequences. TCRdb's table, derived via immunoSEQ multiplex PCR, lists solely in-frame clones and lacks some. Of around 450,000 clones in the sample, over 10% were seen once. The sample taken for sequencing was naive CD4+ T cells from blood. The origin of the receptors is a woman in her late teens or twenties in good health.

The V and J genes are TRBV29-1 and TRBJ2-1; D unresolved. Germline V gene sequence: CDR1 SQVTM, CDR2 ANQGSEA. The CDR3 is 14 amino acids. V lost 6 bases to trimming and J lost 0 bases, with 12 bases between them. CDR3 sequence reads: CSVGSPSSYNEQFF. CDR3 DNA: TGCAGCGTAGGGTCTCCTAGCTCCTACAATGAGCAGTTCTTC.

The chain joins TRBV9 to TRBJ2-1; possible D gene TRBD1, 6 bases. Germline values: CDR1 SGDLS, CDR2 YYNGEE. The CDR3 runs 15 residues. Between the trimmed V and J ends, which lost 4 bases and 5 bases, there was a span of 16 bases. This chain's CDR3 is CASSLRGVTDNEQFF. The CDR3 coding sequence is TGTGCCAGCAGCCTCAGGGGAGTTACCGACAATGAGCAGTTCTTC.

V usage is TRBV11-2 and J usage is TRBJ1-2, with D perhaps matching TRBD1 (5 bases). This CDR3 contains 13 residues. Trimming shortened V by 1 base and J by 8 bases, and 11 bases separated the two germline ends. Looked up from germline, CDR1 is SGHAT and CDR2 is FQNNGV. CDR3 residues: CASSLVQATGYTF. CDR3 sequence (DNA): TGTGCCAGCAGCTTAGTACAGGCGACAGGCTACACCTTC.

The genes are TRBV9 and TRBJ1-1; the D is unclear. The V gene's germline CDR1 is SGDLS and CDR2 YYNGEE. This CDR3 contains 13 residues. V lost 1 base and J lost 0, with 4 bases in between. The CDR3 DNA reads TGTGCCAGCAGCGTACGGATGAACACTGAAGCTTTCTTT. This codes for CASSVRMNTEAFF.

This clone was seen a handful of times. The chain is built from TRBV7-2 and TRBJ2-7, with D possibly matching TRBD1 (6 bases). CDR3 length: 14 residues. From germline, CDR1 is SGHTA and CDR2 FQGNSA. The ends were cut back, 7 bases at V and 2 bases at J, with 15 bases in the middle. The CDR3 region is CASNLGDTTYEQYF. The CDR3 DNA reads as TGTGCCAGCAACCTCGGGGACACTACCTACGAGCAGTACTTC.

This chain links TRBV29-1 with TRBJ2-5, with no clear D. Germline V gene data show CDR1 as SQVTM and CDR2 as ANQGSEA. V was shortened by 4 bases and J by 4 bases, with 13 bases between the two germline ends. The CDR3 spans 13 residues. This CDR3 is CSVGGSYGETQYF. CDR3 coding DNA: TGCAGCGTTGGCGGCTCGTACGGAGAGACCCAGTACTTC.

This clone has just a few counts. V and J are TRBV13 and TRBJ2-7, with D tentatively TRBD1 (7 bases). The CDR3 totals 16 residues. Deletions cut 9 bases from V and 5 bases from J, with 26 bases between. CDR1 and CDR2 (germline): PRHDT, FYEKMQ (reference sequence). The CDR3 loop reads CARAICFRRGLHEQYF. Written as DNA, the CDR3 is TGTGCCAGGGCAATCTGCTTCAGGAGGGGGCTCCACGAGCAGTACTTC.

This clone was found a few times. The gene calls are TRBV5-1 and TRBJ2-1, with 8 bases that match TRBD2. This CDR3 contains 14 residues. Trimming took 7 bases from V and 0 from J; bases not matched to a gene: 3. Germline CDR1 SGHRS, CDR2 YFSETQ. The CDR3 DNA sequence: TGCGCCAGCTCAGCGGGAGACTCCTACAATGAGCAGTTCTTC. Its protein is CASSAGDSYNEQFF.

This clone was picked up a small number of times. The CDR3 sequence: CASSVGRGQVYNEQFF. DNA for the CDR3: TGTGCCAGCAGCGTTGGCCGGGGACAGGTCTACAATGAGCAGTTCTTC. This chain connects TRBV9 to TRBJ2-1, with 8 bases identical to TRBD1. Germline trimming cut 2 bases from V and 3 bases from J; bases unmatched to any gene: 7. Germline V gene lookup returns CDR1 SGDLS and CDR2 YYNGEE. The CDR3 runs 16 residues.

This clone was picked up a small number of times. This rearrangement joins TRBV11-1 to TRBJ2-3; 9 nucleotides align to TRBD2. The CDR3 covers 17 residues. Trimming cost V 5 bases and J 6 bases; bases outside gene matches: 15. CDR1 and CDR2 (germline): SGHAT, FQDESV (reference sequence). This CDR3 is CASSPSVSSGAGDTQYF. The CDR3 coding sequence is TGTGCCAGCAGCCCGAGCGTATCTAGCGGGGCTGGGGATACGCAGTATTTT.

This clone has only a few counts. This chain uses TRBV4-1 with TRBJ2-2, with a possible D match to TRBD1 (6 bases). In germline, CDR1 is MGHRA, CDR2 YSYEKL. V lost 7 bases and J 7 bases, leaving 19 bases between the germline ends. The CDR3 is 15 amino acids. As DNA, the CDR3 is TGCGCCAGCACCCCCAGCAGTGGGGGCTTCGGGGAGCTGTTTTTT. Translating gives CASTPSSGGFGELFF.

A note on this clone: Within the sample, other DNA sequences also encode this same CDR3. This chain joins TRBV29-1 and TRBJ1-2; D remains unclear. CDR3 length: 8 amino acids. Germline CDR1 reads SQVTM; CDR2 reads ANQGSEA. V dropped 4 bases and J dropped 10 bases, with 4 bases sitting between them. CDR3 region: CSVGDYTF. CDR3 sequence (DNA): TGCAGCGTTGGTGACTACACCTTC. The whole variable domain, remainder taken from reference TRBV29-1 and TRBJ1-2, is SAVISQKPSRDICQRGTSLTIQCQVDSQVTMMFWYRQQPGQSLTLIATANQGSEATYESGFVIDKFPISRPNLTFSTLTVSNMSPEDSSIYLCSVGDYTFGSGTRLTVV.

This clone occurred a few times. The rearrangement joins TRBV23-1 to TRBJ2-7, with TRBD1 identical over 8 bases. TRBV23-1 is labeled an ORF, and its function is uncertain. The CDR3 covers 19 residues. V trimming: 1 base; J trimming: 4 bases; junction bases outside the gene matches: 18. The CDR3 loop reads CASSQFKGVTDRVPYEQYF. The CDR3 DNA reads as TGCGCCAGCAGTCAATTCAAGGGCGTAACGGACAGGGTGCCTTACGAGCAGTACTTC.

This clone was detected only a few times. The V gene is TRBV10-3, the J gene TRBJ2-5; 9 bases agree with TRBD2. Germline values: CDR1 ENHRY, CDR2 SYGVKD. V was pared by 10 bases and J by 2 bases, with 5 bases of the junction left unmatched. The length of the CDR3 is 13 residues. The CDR3 loop reads CATGREGQETQYF. The CDR3 nucleotides are TGTGCCACGGGGCGGGAGGGGCAAGAGACCCAGTACTTC.

The chain uses TRBV7-8 and TRBJ1-5, with D unresolved. V lost 2 bases and J lost 1, with 6 bases in between. Germline loops: CDR1 SGHVS, CDR2 FQNEAQ. This CDR3 comprises 14 residues. The CDR3 coding sequence is TGTGCCAGCAGCTTATTGCGGAGCAATCAGCCCCAGCATTTT. It is translated as CASSLLRSNQPQHF. Variable domain in full (rest from reference TRBV7-8 and TRBJ1-5): GAGVSQSPRYKVAKRGQDVALRCDPISGHVSLFWYQQALGQGPEFLTYFQNEAQLDKSGLPSDRFFAERPEGSVSTLKIQRTQQEDSAVYLCASSLLRSNQPQHFGDGTRLSIL.

CDR3 residues: CASSLRQGNEQFF. CDR3 DNA: TGTGCCAGCAGCTTAAGACAGGGGAATGAGCAGTTCTTC. The chain has TRBV7-2 and TRBJ2-1; 8 bases are a match to TRBD1. The germline gives CDR1 SGHTA, CDR2 FQGNSA. After removal of 2 bases from V and 7 bases from J, the junction contained 1 base not matched to a gene. CDR3 length equals 13 residues.

There are a few counts of this clone. The CDR3 is CASSIVDGGELFF. CDR3 bases: TGTGCCAGTAGTATAGTGGACGGCGGGGAGCTGTTTTTT. The J gene is TRBJ2-2, the V gene TRBV19, with D unresolved. V was pared by 1 base and J by 7 bases, with 7 bases between. The CDR3 spans 13 residues. Germline CDR1 reads LNHDA; CDR2 reads SQIVND (reference sequence).

This clone has a handful of counts. V usage is TRBV6-6 and J usage is TRBJ2-1; D ambiguous. The V end was cut by 2 bases, the J end by 13 bases, with 9 bases between. Germline values: CDR1 MNHNY, CDR2 SVGAGI (reference sequence). The CDR3 sequence is 11 residues long. The CDR3 loop reads CASSYLLLQFF. The DNA of the CDR3 is TGTGCCAGCAGTTACCTCTTATTACAGTTCTTC.

The CDR3 loop reads CASSSMGQQETQYF. The DNA for the CDR3 is TGTGCCAGCAGCTCGATGGGACAGCAAGAGACCCAGTACTTC. This sequence joins TRBV7-3 and TRBJ2-5; TRBD1 matches at 7 bases. V gave up 4 bases and J gave up 2 bases; unmatched junction bases: 4. Germline V CDR1 and CDR2: SGHTA, FQGTGA. This CDR3 comprises 14 residues.

This rearrangement joins TRBV18 to TRBJ2-5; D unresolved. Germline V lookup: CDR1 KGHSH, CDR2 LQKENI. The CDR3 has 13 residues. Trimming cost V 2 bases and J 0 bases, with 4 bases left between them. The CDR3 region has the DNA TGTGCCAGCTCACCAAGCAACCAAGAGACCCAGTACTTC. It is translated as CASSPSNQETQYF.

This clone turned up a few times. This chain joins TRBV5-1 and TRBJ2-7; maybe TRBD1 (5 bases). There are 13 residues in the CDR3. Trimming pared 0 bases from V and 5 bases from J, leaving 9 bases between. Germline CDR1 is SGHRS and CDR2 is YFSETQ. The CDR3 DNA reads as TGCGCCAGCAGCTTGGTTACAGGTAACGAGCAGTACTTC. Its translation is CASSLVTGNEQYF. Full variable domain (remainder filled in from reference TRBV5-1 and TRBJ2-7): KAGVTQTPRYLIKTRGQQVTLSCSPISGHRSVSWYQQTPGQGLQFLFEYFSETQRNKGNFPGRFSGRQFSNSRSEMNVSTLELGDSALYLCASSLVTGNEQYFGPGTRLTVT.

This clone was seen more than once but under ten times. CDR3 loop: CASSLTPWNEQFF. CDR3 in DNA: TGTGCCAGCAGTCTAACCCCTTGGAATGAGCAGTTCTTC. The chain combines TRBV27 with TRBJ2-1, with unresolved D. This CDR3 has 13 amino acids. Trimming shortened V by 5 bases and J by 7 bases, and 12 bases separated the two germline ends. CDR1 MNHEY and CDR2 SMNVEV come from the germline V gene (reference sequence).

The rearrangement uses TRBV4-3 and TRBJ1-2; a weak D match, TRBD1 (6 bases). Germline CDR1 is LGHNA and CDR2 is YSLEER. The CDR3 is made up of 15 amino acids. Trimming left V 6 bases short and J 0 bases short, with 14 bases between. In nucleotides, the CDR3 is TGCGCCAGCAGAACTGTCGGGGGCGCTAACTATGGCTACACCTTC. The encoded protein is CASRTVGGANYGYTF.

This clone was seen a few times. This chain uses TRBV4-3 with TRBJ1-5, with D maybe TRBD1 (5 bases). CDR3 size: 18 residues. The germline CDR1 and CDR2 sequences are LGHNA and YSLEER. With 4 bases removed from V and 5 bases from J, the gap between germline ends came to 24 bases. CDR3 bases: TGCGCCAGCAGCCCAAGTTGGGGGATGCGGGTGAGGGATCAGCCCCAGCATTTT. Translating gives CASSPSWGMRVRDQPQHF.

The CDR3 coding sequence is TGTGCCAGCAGCTTGGTACCAGGGGGCTCGGCCTACAATGAGCAGTTCTTC. Translation: CASSLVPGGSAYNEQFF. This chain joins TRBV7-2 and TRBJ2-1; 8 bases agree with TRBD1. Germline CDR1 SGHTA, CDR2 FQGNSA. The length of the CDR3 is 17 residues. V was clipped by 3 bases and J by 2 bases; unmatched bases: 9.